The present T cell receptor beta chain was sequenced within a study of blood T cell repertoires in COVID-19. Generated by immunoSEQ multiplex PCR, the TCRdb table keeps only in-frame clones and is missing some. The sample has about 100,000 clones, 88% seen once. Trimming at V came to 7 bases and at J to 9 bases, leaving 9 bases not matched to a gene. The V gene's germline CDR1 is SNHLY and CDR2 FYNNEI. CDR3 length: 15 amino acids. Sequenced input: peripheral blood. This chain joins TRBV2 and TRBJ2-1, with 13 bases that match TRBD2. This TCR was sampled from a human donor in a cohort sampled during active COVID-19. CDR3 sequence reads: CASKPTSGRAREQFF. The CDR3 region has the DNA TGTGCCAGCAAGCCAACTAGCGGGAGGGCCCGTGAGCAGTTCTTC.